The 4 T cell receptor beta chains in this list originate from one sample, sequenced in a study of Tregs in tolerant kidney transplant recipients. Produced via immunoSEQ multiplex PCR; TCRdb's table is partial and in-frame only. Of fewer than 95,000 clones listed, 93% were seen once; the top ten hold 1.5% to 2%. Mixed chimerism was transient after nonmyeloablative marrow transplants from related graft donors. The sample in question was CD4+ T cells from blood (PBMCs), obtained 12 months after the transplant. These receptors all stem from a human patient who received a combined kidney and bone marrow transplant. The graft donor may account for some of the T cells.

The chain employs TRBV7-8 and TRBJ2-7; 7 bases line up with TRBD1. The germline V gene encodes CDR1 SGHVS and CDR2 FQNEAQ. The CDR3 consists of 14 residues. V was clipped by 5 bases and J by 3 bases; unmatched bases: 7. Here the CDR3 reads CASSPTGQLYEQYF. CDR3 coding DNA: TGTGCCAGCAGCCCCACGGGACAGCTCTACGAGCAGTACTTC.

This chain connects TRBV25-1 to TRBJ2-7; 8 bases match TRBD1. Germline CDR1 reads MGHDK; CDR2 reads SYGVNS. Unmatched junction bases numbered 16, after V lost 4 bases and J lost 2 bases. The CDR3 is 18 residues long. The CDR3 protein is CASSAPRGTGGHTYEQYF. The CDR3 DNA reads TGTGCCAGCAGTGCCCCTAGGGGAACAGGGGGGCATACCTACGAGCAGTACTTC.

This rearrangement joins TRBV5-1 to TRBJ2-1; 8 bases are shared with TRBD2. Germline values: CDR1 SGHRS, CDR2 YFSETQ. The V gene end was trimmed by 0 bases and the J gene end by 4 bases; junction bases not matched to a gene: 3. The CDR3 sequence is 15 residues long. The CDR3 DNA reads TGCGCCAGCAGCTTGGTAGCGGGAATATACAATGAGCAGTTCTTC. It specifies CASSLVAGIYNEQFF.

In its sample, this clone was seen once. This chain joins TRBV5-1 and TRBJ2-1; TRBD2 matches 11 bases. V was clipped by 4 bases and J by 2 bases; unmatched bases: 5. The V gene's germline CDR1 is SGHRS and CDR2 YFSETQ. This CDR3 spans 16 amino acids. The CDR3 reads CASSLIAGGAYNEQFF. The DNA for the CDR3 is TGCGCCAGCAGCCTTATAGCGGGAGGGGCCTACAATGAGCAGTTCTTC.